This T cell receptor beta chain was captured in a study of prognosis after radiotherapy for stage I lung cancer. On the study more broadly: The tumor diagnosis was squamous cell carcinoma for seven or eight patients and adenocarcinoma for roughly twelve. Overall study results and limits: Patients who developed distant metastases had lower Shannon entropy after stereotactic body radiation therapy. Unique TCR clones declined after stereotactic body radiation therapy, from a median around 9,500 to 6,500.

CDR3 length: 16 amino acids. Germline CDR1 and CDR2: SGHAT and FQNNGV. The V segment lost 1 base and the J segment 4 bases; nucleotides outside the gene matches: 9. Comment on this clonotype: Its antigen is not identified.

Genomic DNA was the source, and TCR beta CDR3 was amplified from it by two-round multiplex PCR. Every TRBV and TRBJ gene had its own specific primer in first-round PCR. TCRdb recomputed calls from the multiplex PCR reads with MiXCR, one row per CDR3 protein. Altogether 15,000 to 20,000 distinct CDR3 sequences are present, more than 25% being singletons, with the ten largest covering around 25%. The gene calls are TRBV11-2 and TRBJ2-7, with 8 bases fitting TRBD2. This TCR was sampled from a donor aged 50 or older with non-small cell lung cancer. The sequencing here drew on PBMCs, taken before or after stereotactic body radiation therapy (not recorded which). The CDR3 DNA reads TGTGCCAGCAGCTTAGGAGACGGGGGGGCCGAATACGAGCAGTACTTC. This encodes CASSLGDGGAEYEQYF.